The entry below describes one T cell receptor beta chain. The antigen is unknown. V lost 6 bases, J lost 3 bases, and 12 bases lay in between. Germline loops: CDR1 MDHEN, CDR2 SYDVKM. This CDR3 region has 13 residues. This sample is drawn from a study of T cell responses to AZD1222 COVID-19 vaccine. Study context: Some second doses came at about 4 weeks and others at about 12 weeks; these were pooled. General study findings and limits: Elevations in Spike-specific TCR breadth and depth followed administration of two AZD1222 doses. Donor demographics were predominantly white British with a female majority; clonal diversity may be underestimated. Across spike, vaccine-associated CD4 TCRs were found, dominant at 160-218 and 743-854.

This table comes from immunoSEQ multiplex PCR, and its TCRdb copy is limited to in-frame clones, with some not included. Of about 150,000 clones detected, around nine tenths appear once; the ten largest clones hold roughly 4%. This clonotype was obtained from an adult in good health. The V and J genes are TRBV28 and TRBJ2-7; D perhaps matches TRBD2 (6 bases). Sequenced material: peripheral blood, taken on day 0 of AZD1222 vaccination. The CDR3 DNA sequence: TGTGCCAGCAGGGGCGGGACTTACTACGAGCAGTACTTC. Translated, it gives CASRGGTYYEQYF.